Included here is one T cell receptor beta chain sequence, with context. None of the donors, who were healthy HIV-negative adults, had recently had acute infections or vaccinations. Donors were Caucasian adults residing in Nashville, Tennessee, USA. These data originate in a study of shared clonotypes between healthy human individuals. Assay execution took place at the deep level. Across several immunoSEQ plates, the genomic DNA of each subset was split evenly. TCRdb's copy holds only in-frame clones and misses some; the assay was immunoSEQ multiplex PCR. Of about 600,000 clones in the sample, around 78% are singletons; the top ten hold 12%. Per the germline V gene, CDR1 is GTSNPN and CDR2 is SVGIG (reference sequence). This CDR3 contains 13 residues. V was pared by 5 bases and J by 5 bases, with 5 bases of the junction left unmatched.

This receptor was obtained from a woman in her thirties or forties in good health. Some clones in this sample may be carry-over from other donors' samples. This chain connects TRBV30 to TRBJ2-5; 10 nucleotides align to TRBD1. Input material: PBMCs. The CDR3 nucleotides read TGTGCCTGGCGACAGGGGGCGCGGGAGACCCAGTACTTC. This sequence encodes CAWRQGARETQYF.